The 27 T cell receptor beta chains below come from one sample, sequenced in a study of OX40 agonist ivuxolimab in advanced cancers. Assay used: immunoSEQ multiplex PCR; TCRdb lists only in-frame clones, some missing. The sample records 60,000 to 70,000 clones, 80% to 85% being singletons. The sample consisted of CD4+ or CD8+ T cells sorted from blood, taken in a trial of the OX40 agonist ivuxolimab. These receptors all stem from an adult with an advanced solid tumor such as melanoma, head and neck, liver or kidney cancer.

This chain links TRBV28 with TRBJ2-7, with 11 bases fitting TRBD2. J was trimmed by 6 bases and V by 5 bases; bases with no gene match: 6. Germline loops: CDR1 MDHEN, CDR2 SYDVKM. This CDR3 is 14 amino acids long. CDR3 sequence reads: CASSHSGRAGEQYF. CDR3 sequence (DNA): TGTGCCAGCAGTCATAGCGGGAGGGCGGGCGAGCAGTACTTC.

This clone was picked up one time. V gene TRBV2 combines with J gene TRBJ2-3, with D unresolved. CDR3 length: 14 amino acids. Germline lookup yields CDR1 SNHLY and CDR2 FYNNEI. V gave up 2 bases and J gave up 0 bases, with 6 bases separating them. As DNA, the CDR3 is TGTGCCAGCAGTGAACTTGTGAGCACAGATACGCAGTATTTT. Translated, it gives CASSELVSTDTQYF.

This clone was counted only a few times. The J gene is TRBJ2-3, the V gene TRBV7-2; 7 nucleotides agree with TRBD2. V shed 1 base, J shed 4 bases, and the junction held 14 bases outside the gene matches. Germline-derived CDR1 and CDR2 are SGHTA and FQGNSA. CDR3 length: 18 amino acids. Written as DNA, the CDR3 is TGTGCCAGCAGCTTAGTAGTAGTCGGCGGGAGTAACCCAGATACGCAGTATTTT. Translated: CASSLVVVGGSNPDTQYF.

This clone counts as medium-sized. This sample includes further DNA sequences coding for the same CDR3. This chain connects TRBV4-2 to TRBJ1-1; perhaps TRBD1 as D (5 bases). CDR1 is LGHNA and CDR2 is YNFKEQ in the germline V gene. The germline V and J ends were trimmed by 1 base and 2 bases, with 8 bases remaining between them. The CDR3 spans 14 residues. DNA for the CDR3: TGTGCCAGCAGCCAAGGACAGCTTAACACTGAAGCTTTCTTT. Translating it yields CASSQGQLNTEAFF.

This clone was picked up a small number of times. The rearrangement links TRBV30 to TRBJ1-5; D is unresolved. The germline gives CDR1 GTSNPN, CDR2 SVGIG (reference sequence). This CDR3 has 15 residues. With 0 bases removed from V and 2 bases from J, the gap between germline ends came to 11 bases. For the CDR3, the DNA is TGTGCCTGGAGTGTACCGGGGTCGGGCAATCAGCCCCAGCATTTT. This sequence encodes CAWSVPGSGNQPQHF.

J is TRBJ1-1 and V is TRBV7-9; D perhaps matches TRBD1 (5 bases). The V gene lost 1 base and the J gene lost 6 bases, with 21 bases spanning the gap. The CDR3 totals 17 residues. Germline assignment: CDR1 SEHNR and CDR2 FQNEAQ (reference sequence). The CDR3 nucleotides are TGTGCCAGCAGCTTAGTACGGACAATCGGCTCGATCGCTGAAGCTTTCTTT. As protein: CASSLVRTIGSIAEAFF.

The chain joins TRBV4-3 to TRBJ2-2; D is tentatively TRBD1 or TRBD2 (5 bases each). Germline CDR1 reads LGHNA; CDR2 reads YSLEER. The CDR3 sequence is 14 residues long. V was pared by 6 bases and J by 0 bases, with 8 bases between. The CDR3 spells CASRVGANTGELFF. The CDR3 DNA reads as TGCGCCAGCAGAGTGGGGGCGAACACCGGGGAGCTGTTTTTT.

The chain uses TRBV6-1 and TRBJ1-1; 7 bases fit TRBD1. The junction had 5 bases not matched to a gene; V was cut back by 4 bases and J by 3 bases. Looked up from germline, CDR1 is MNHNS and CDR2 is SASEGT. CDR3 size: 14 residues. The CDR3 region is CASSGTGAYTEAFF. The CDR3 DNA sequence: TGTGCCAGCAGTGGAACAGGGGCGTACACTGAAGCTTTCTTT.

In its sample, this clone was seen a few times. This sequence joins TRBV7-3 and TRBJ2-3, with D unclear. CDR1 and CDR2 from the germline V gene are SGHTA and FQGTGA. This CDR3 has 14 amino acids. Trimming took 5 bases from V and 5 from J, leaving 14 bases between them. CDR3 nucleotides: TGTGCCAGCAGCCCGCTTTCGTTGGTAGATACGCAGTATTTT. Its translation is CASSPLSLVDTQYF.

The chain couples TRBV7-2 to TRBJ2-5; D remains unclear. Trimming shortened V by 6 bases and J by 1 base, and 9 bases separated the two germline ends. The germline V gene has CDR1 SGHTA and CDR2 FQGNSA. The CDR3 has 13 residues. The CDR3 loop reads CASRPAAQETQYF. The CDR3 coding sequence is TGTGCCAGCAGGCCCGCGGCCCAAGAGACCCAGTACTTC.

The chain combines TRBV21-1 with TRBJ2-1; the tabulated D call, TRBD2, remains unverified against the DNA. TRBV21-1 is annotated as a pseudogene. This CDR3 region has 15 residues. The CDR3 bases are TGTGCCAGCAGCACTAGCTGCGTTTCCTACAATGAGCAGTTCTTC. It yields the protein CASSTSCVSYNEQFF.

The chain links TRBV5-5 to TRBJ2-7; possible D gene TRBD1, 5 bases. This CDR3 spans 14 amino acids. Germline V gene sequence: CDR1 SGHKS, CDR2 YYEKEE (reference sequence). Trimming took off 0 bases at V and 2 bases at J, with 9 bases between the two ends. The CDR3 region is CASSLEAGPYEQYF. For the CDR3, the DNA is TGTGCCAGCAGCTTGGAGGCAGGGCCCTACGAGCAGTACTTC.

The CDR3 nucleotides are TGTGCCAGCAGCTTAGCGGGAGGGCCAATGGATGAGCAGTTCTTC. Translating gives CASSLAGGPMDEQFF. The chain has TRBV7-9 and TRBJ2-1; 7 positions agree with TRBD2. The CDR3 runs to 15 residues. With V trimmed by 0 bases and J by 8 bases, 7 bases remained unmatched. Germline V gene sequence: CDR1 SEHNR, CDR2 FQNEAQ (reference sequence).

This CDR3 reads CASSRTTTYEQYF. The CDR3 DNA follows: TGTGCCAGTAGTAGGACTACCACCTACGAGCAGTACTTC. The genes are TRBV19 and TRBJ2-7, with TRBD2 as a possible D gene (6 bases). The CDR3 sequence is 13 residues long. Germline CDR1 LNHDA, CDR2 SQIVND (reference sequence). Between the trimmed V and J ends, which lost 4 bases and 2 bases, there was a span of 9 bases.

The rearrangement joins TRBV19 to TRBJ2-7; 9 bases map to TRBD1. The V segment lost 4 bases and the J segment 3 bases; nucleotides outside the gene matches: 4. Germline assignment: CDR1 LNHDA and CDR2 SQIVND (reference sequence). CDR3 length equals 14 residues. The chain's CDR3 is CASSTGTGIYEQYF. The CDR3 bases are TGTGCCAGTAGTACCGGGACAGGGATCTACGAGCAGTACTTC.

The rearrangement uses TRBV6-5 and TRBJ2-5; TRBD2 matches at 10 bases. The CDR3 loop spans 13 amino acids. Germline loops: CDR1 MNHEY, CDR2 SVGAGI. The J segment lost 6 bases and the V segment lost 4 bases, leaving 2 bases of the junction unmatched. CDR3 DNA: TGTGCCAGCAGTTGGACTAGCGGACAGACCCAGTACTTC. It is translated as CASSWTSGQTQYF.

This clone appeared a few times. The V gene is TRBV30, the J gene TRBJ1-3; the D is unclear. Per germline, CDR1 GTSNPN and CDR2 SVGIG (reference sequence). The CDR3 contains 20 residues. V was clipped by 0 bases and J by 2 bases, with 26 bases between them. The CDR3 here is CAWSVLSVGLINDPGNTIYF. For the CDR3, the DNA is TGTGCCTGGAGTGTTCTATCAGTGGGTCTGATCAACGACCCTGGAAACACCATATATTTT. Full variable domain (missing parts from reference TRBV30 and TRBJ1-3): SQTIHQWPATLVQPVGSPLSLECTVEGTSNPNLYWYRQAAGRGLQLLFYSVGIGQISSEVPQNLSASRPQDRQFILSSKKLLLSDSGFYLCAWSVLSVGLINDPGNTIYFGEGSWLTVV.

This clone turned up a few times. This chain joins TRBV18 and TRBJ2-3; a weak D match, TRBD1 (6 bases). This CDR3 has 15 amino acids. Germline V gene lookup returns CDR1 KGHSH and CDR2 LQKENI. Trimming pared 6 bases from V and 0 bases from J, leaving 13 bases between. The CDR3 DNA sequence: TGTGCCAGCTCGCTTCGGGACACCAGCACAGATACGCAGTATTTT. Amino acid sequence: CASSLRDTSTDTQYF.

V and J are TRBV21-1 and TRBJ2-1; no DNA check was done on the table's D call, TRBD2. TRBV21-1 is deemed a pseudogene. CDR3 length equals 18 residues. For the CDR3, the DNA is TGTGCCAGCAGCAACCGGGAAATGTTACTGCGCTCCTACAATGAGCAGTTCTTC. Amino acids: CASSNREMLLRSYNEQFF.

This chain joins TRBV5-1 and TRBJ1-4; the D gene is possibly TRBD1 (5 bases). The CDR3 contains 15 residues. Germline V gene data show CDR1 as SGHRS and CDR2 as YFSETQ. Trimming pared 2 bases from V and 5 bases from J, leaving 13 bases between. CDR3 nucleotide sequence: TGCGCCAGCAGCTTTTATTCGGGACCGAATGAAAAACTGTTTTTT. Translation: CASSFYSGPNEKLFF. The whole variable domain, filled in from reference TRBV5-1 and TRBJ1-4, reads KAGVTQTPRYLIKTRGQQVTLSCSPISGHRSVSWYQQTPGQGLQFLFEYFSETQRNKGNFPGRFSGRQFSNSRSEMNVSTLELGDSALYLCASSFYSGPNEKLFFGSGTQLSVL.

The chain couples TRBV11-2 to TRBJ1-3, with no clear D. The V gene's germline CDR1 is SGHAT and CDR2 FQNNGV. Trimming took 5 bases from V and 1 from J, leaving 12 bases between them. The CDR3 totals 15 residues. The CDR3 coding sequence is TGTGCCAGCAGCCAGGTGGAGGTTTCTGGAAACACCATATATTTT. This codes for CASSQVEVSGNTIYF.

This clone has just a few counts. The J gene is TRBJ1-2, the V gene TRBV5-6; tentatively, D is TRBD1 (5 bases). The germline V gene encodes CDR1 SGHDT and CDR2 YYEEEE. The germline V and J ends were trimmed by 0 bases and 0 bases, with 12 bases remaining between them. The CDR3 covers 16 residues. The CDR3 sequence is CASSLGGPVSNYGYTF. CDR3 nucleotides: TGTGCCAGCAGCTTGGGGGGACCAGTCTCTAACTATGGCTACACCTTC. The full variable domain, in which reference TRBV5-6 and TRBJ1-2 provide the parts outside the CDR3, is DAGVTQSPTHLIKTRGQQVTLRCSPKSGHDTVSWYQQALGQGPQFIFQYYEEEERQRGNFPDRFSGHQFPNYSSELNVNALLLGDSALYLCASSLGGPVSNYGYTFGSGTRLTVV.

This clone was counted only a few times. This chain links TRBV11-3 with TRBJ2-1; 10 bases line up with TRBD2. Per the germline V gene, CDR1 is SGHNT and CDR2 is YENEEA. The CDR3 loop spans 17 amino acids. With 7 bases clipped from V and 5 bases from J, the junction kept 14 bases outside the gene matches. CDR3 nucleotide sequence: TGTGCCAGCACCCGTCGGAGTCGGACTAGCGGAAACAATGAGCAGTTCTTC. This sequence encodes CASTRRSRTSGNNEQFF.

In this sample, this clone turned up many times. CDR3 sequence: CASSVDRGGYTF. The CDR3 bases are TGTGCCAGTAGTGTGGACAGGGGAGGCTACACCTTC. The chain combines TRBV19 with TRBJ1-2; 9 nucleotides line up with TRBD1. Germline lookup yields CDR1 LNHDA and CDR2 SQIVND (reference sequence). The V segment lost 5 bases and the J segment 8 bases; nucleotides outside the gene matches: 3. CDR3 size: 12 residues.

This chain links TRBV6-1 with TRBJ2-5; D unresolved. V dropped 2 bases and J dropped 7 bases, with 14 bases sitting between them. Germline CDR1 and CDR2: MNHNS and SASEGT. This CDR3 has 14 residues. CDR3 loop: CASSESGGRGTQYF. For the CDR3, the DNA is TGTGCCAGCAGTGAAAGTGGTGGCCGCGGGACCCAGTACTTC.

This CDR3 reads CASSRQDFAEQYF. The DNA of the CDR3 is TGCGCCAGCAGCCGACAGGATTTCGCCGAGCAGTACTTC. The chain recombines TRBV4-1 with TRBJ2-7; D is perhaps TRBD1 (6 bases). V was clipped by 4 bases and J by 6 bases, with 13 bases between them. Germline lookup yields CDR1 MGHRA and CDR2 YSYEKL. The CDR3 runs 13 residues.

The V call is TRBV4-1, the J call TRBJ2-1, with 11 bases aligning to TRBD2. This CDR3 comprises 16 residues. The junction had 7 bases not matched to a gene; V was cut back by 3 bases and J by 6 bases. CDR1 and CDR2 from the germline V gene are MGHRA and YSYEKL. CDR3 in amino acids: CASSQVTSGISNEQFF. The CDR3, as DNA: TGCGCCAGCAGCCAGGTGACTAGCGGGATCTCCAATGAGCAGTTCTTC.